These 30 T cell receptor beta chains originate from one sample sequenced in a study of cytomegalovirus exposure and HLA in healthy donors. The PCR had 60 Vbeta and 13 Jbeta primers. Generated by immunoSEQ multiplex PCR, the TCRdb table keeps only in-frame clones and is missing some. This table holds 200,000 to 250,000 clones, more than 65% found once. Specimen: PBMCs. All receptors derive from a woman aged 25 to 39 in good health and CMV-seronegative.

The J gene is TRBJ2-7, the V gene TRBV30; TRBD2 matches at 7 bases. This CDR3 is built from 12 residues. The germline V gene encodes CDR1 GTSNPN and CDR2 SVGIG (reference sequence). Losses at the gene ends were 1 base for V and 4 bases for J; bases not matched to a gene: 1. The chain's CDR3 is CAWSGGGYEQYF. CDR3 DNA: TGTGCCTGGAGTGGCGGGGGATACGAGCAGTACTTC.

The chain carries TRBV19 and TRBJ2-2; tentative D call: TRBD1 (6 bases). This CDR3 comprises 13 residues. Germline CDR1 reads LNHDA; CDR2 reads SQIVND (reference sequence). V gave up 5 bases and J gave up 5 bases, with 9 bases separating them. CDR3 amino acids: CASSVTGTGELFF. The CDR3 coding sequence is TGTGCCAGTAGTGTCACAGGGACCGGGGAGCTGTTTTTT.

This clone has more than one count but fewer than ten. The chain couples TRBV12-5 to TRBJ1-4; D not certain. Looked up from germline, CDR1 is LGHNT and CDR2 is FRNRAP. The CDR3 is made up of 16 amino acids. Trimming left V 6 bases short and J 3 bases short, with 17 bases between. The chain's CDR3 is CASGPGETNPNEKLFF. CDR3 DNA sequence: TGTGCTAGTGGGCCGGGAGAAACTAACCCTAATGAAAAACTGTTTTTT.

The chain employs TRBV6-1 and TRBJ1-2, with a tentative D call TRBD1 (5 bases). Germline V gives CDR1 MNHNS, CDR2 SASEGT. V was cut by 7 bases and J by 3 bases, with 18 bases left in between. The CDR3 contains 15 residues. The CDR3 DNA sequence: TGTGCCAGCACCAACGTATGGGGCGGCGACTATGGCTACACCTTC. Protein product: CASTNVWGGDYGYTF.

V and J are TRBV30 and TRBJ1-1; D call uncertain. V lost 2 bases and J lost 0, with 10 bases in between. The CDR3 has 14 amino acids. From germline, CDR1 is GTSNPN and CDR2 SVGIG (reference sequence). CDR3 sequence (DNA): TGTGCCTGGAGTCGGTCGGGGTTGAACACTGAAGCTTTCTTT. It is translated as CAWSRSGLNTEAFF.

This clone has a handful of counts. The chain recombines TRBV4-1 with TRBJ2-7; the match to TRBD2 covers 9 bases. Germline CDR1 MGHRA, CDR2 YSYEKL. The CDR3 consists of 14 residues. With 1 base clipped from V and 5 bases from J, the junction kept 3 bases outside the gene matches. The CDR3 DNA sequence: TGCGCCAGCAGCCAAGCCCCTAGCGGGAACGAGCAGTACTTC. Translated, it gives CASSQAPSGNEQYF.

The gene calls are TRBV6-1 and TRBJ2-2, with TRBD1 matching 9 bases. This CDR3 region has 13 residues. J gave up 5 bases and V 10 bases, and 5 bases lay outside the gene matches. Germline V lookup: CDR1 MNHNS, CDR2 SASEGT. CDR3 DNA sequence: TGTGCCATCCTGACAGGGGGGACCGGGGAGCTGTTTTTT. This sequence encodes CAILTGGTGELFF.

This clone appeared once. The gene calls are TRBV7-3 and TRBJ1-1; the D gene is possibly TRBD1 (5 bases). V was shortened by 5 bases and J by 11 bases, with 15 bases between the two germline ends. There are 12 residues in the CDR3. Germline V lookup: CDR1 SGHTA, CDR2 FQGTGA. The CDR3 here is CASSPGGGDAFF. In DNA form, the CDR3 reads TGTGCCAGCAGCCCTGGGGGAGGGGATGCTTTCTTT.

The V call is TRBV6-5, the J call TRBJ2-2, with 12 bases identical to TRBD1. V shed 2 bases, J shed 2 bases, and the junction held 0 bases outside the gene matches. The CDR3 runs to 16 residues. Germline V gene data show CDR1 as MNHEY and CDR2 as SVGAGI. This CDR3 reads CASSYGTGGNTGELFF. Written as DNA, the CDR3 is TGTGCCAGCAGTTACGGGACAGGGGGCAACACCGGGGAGCTGTTTTTT.

This chain connects TRBV6-5 to TRBJ1-2; 7 bases match TRBD1. This CDR3 region has 13 residues. The junction had 3 bases not matched to a gene; V was cut back by 8 bases and J by 0 bases. Germline V gene lookup returns CDR1 MNHEY and CDR2 SVGAGI. The CDR3 DNA reads TGTGCCAGCCGACAGGGCTCTAACTATGGCTACACCTTC. Residues: CASRQGSNYGYTF.

This rearrangement joins TRBV2 to TRBJ2-3, with 7 bases lining up with TRBD1. J gave up 6 bases and V 6 bases, and 6 bases lay outside the gene matches. In germline, CDR1 is SNHLY, CDR2 FYNNEI. CDR3 length: 13 residues. Here the CDR3 reads CASSGRGGDTQYF. The CDR3 region has the DNA TGTGCCAGCAGCGGTCGAGGGGGCGATACGCAGTATTTT.

The V call is TRBV5-6, the J call TRBJ2-4, with TRBD1 matching 8 bases. Germline CDR1 reads SGHDT; CDR2 reads YYEEEE. The V gene end was trimmed by 5 bases and the J gene end by 6 bases; junction bases not matched to a gene: 4. The CDR3 totals 13 residues. CDR3 DNA: TGTGCCAGCAGTTCCGACAGGGGAAACATTCAGTACTTC. This encodes CASSSDRGNIQYF.

The V call is TRBV21-1, the J call TRBJ2-7; the table's TRBD1 call for D was not verified on the DNA. TRBV21-1 is marked as a pseudogene. This CDR3 spans 18 amino acids. The CDR3 protein is CASSKVVARHHPQREQYF. The CDR3, as DNA: TGTGCCAGCAGCAAAGTTGTCGCGAGACACCACCCTCAACGGGAGCAGTACTTC.

The chain joins TRBV4-1 to TRBJ1-1, with 8 bases identical to TRBD1. Trimming took 4 bases from V and 2 from J; bases not matched to a gene: 6. Germline V gives CDR1 MGHRA, CDR2 YSYEKL. The CDR3 extends over 15 amino acids. CDR3 region: CASSPPTGANTEAFF. Written as DNA, the CDR3 is TGCGCCAGCAGCCCCCCGACAGGGGCTAACACTGAAGCTTTCTTT.

This chain connects TRBV11-2 to TRBJ2-7; D is perhaps TRBD2 (5 bases). CDR1 and CDR2 from the germline V gene are SGHAT and FQNNGV. The V gene lost 0 bases and the J gene lost 4 bases, with 10 bases spanning the gap. The CDR3 consists of 14 residues. The CDR3 spells CASSLERGNYEQYF. DNA for the CDR3: TGTGCCAGCAGCTTAGAGCGAGGGAATTACGAGCAGTACTTC.

The genes are TRBV28 and TRBJ1-5; possibly TRBD1 for D (6 bases). With 7 bases removed from V and 0 bases from J, the gap between germline ends came to 16 bases. Germline V gene lookup returns CDR1 MDHEN and CDR2 SYDVKM. This CDR3 is built from 16 residues. CDR3 sequence (DNA): TGTGCCAGCATTATGGGTACAGGGTCTAGCAATCAGCCCCAGCATTTT. This sequence encodes CASIMGTGSSNQPQHF. The full variable domain, completed using reference TRBV28 and TRBJ1-5, is DVKVTQSSRYLVKRTGEKVFLECVQDMDHENMFWYRQDPGLGLRLIYFSYDVKMKEKGDIPEGYSVSREKKERFSLILESASTNQTSMYLCASIMGTGSSNQPQHFGDGTRLSIL.

The chain is built from TRBV29-1 and TRBJ2-7, with D uncertain. V was cut by 4 bases and J by 2 bases, with 12 bases left in between. The CDR3 sequence is 13 residues long. Germline V gene data show CDR1 as SQVTM and CDR2 as ANQGSEA. The CDR3 protein is CSVVSVLTYEQYF. Written as DNA, the CDR3 is TGCAGCGTTGTAAGCGTTCTAACCTACGAGCAGTACTTC.

J is TRBJ2-7 and V is TRBV5-8; D perhaps matches TRBD1 (5 bases). This CDR3 region has 12 residues. Trimming removed 3 bases from V and 6 bases from J, with 10 bases in between. The germline gives CDR1 SGHTS, CDR2 YDEGEE. The CDR3 coding sequence is TGTGCCAGCAGCTCCTTCAGGGCCGAGCAGTACTTC. Translated, it gives CASSSFRAEQYF.

The chain couples TRBV29-1 to TRBJ1-6; a possible D gene is TRBD1 (5 bases). V lost 7 bases and J 8 bases, leaving 18 bases between the germline ends. The CDR3 sequence is 14 residues long. In germline, CDR1 is SQVTM, CDR2 ANQGSEA. Here the CDR3 DNA reads TGCAGCGACACCTACAGGAGACCCTATTCACCCCTCCACTTT. This gives the protein CSDTYRRPYSPLHF.

The rearrangement joins TRBV5-1 to TRBJ2-3; D gene ambiguous. Germline loops: CDR1 SGHRS, CDR2 YFSETQ. The CDR3 spans 15 residues. With 0 bases removed from V and 0 bases from J, the gap between germline ends came to 8 bases. The CDR3 DNA is TGCGCCAGCAGCTTGGACTATTCTAGCACAGATACGCAGTATTTT. Translation: CASSLDYSSTDTQYF.

This clone was detected a few times. V and J are TRBV19 and TRBJ2-7, with 7 bases lining up with TRBD2. In germline, CDR1 is LNHDA, CDR2 SQIVND (reference sequence). CDR3 size: 15 residues. Trimming took 2 bases from V and 2 from J; bases not matched to a gene: 6. As DNA, the CDR3 is TGTGCCAGTAGTATAAGGGCTAGCGGAACCTACGAGCAGTACTTC. Protein sequence: CASSIRASGTYEQYF.

The chain carries TRBV5-1 and TRBJ1-1; D not resolved. Germline V gene sequence: CDR1 SGHRS, CDR2 YFSETQ. V lost 0 bases and J lost 0, with 9 bases in between. This CDR3 spans 15 amino acids. This CDR3 reads CASSLGVQLNTEAFF. The CDR3 nucleotides are TGCGCCAGCAGCTTGGGGGTACAGCTGAACACTGAAGCTTTCTTT.

This clone turned up a few times. The V call is TRBV13, the J call TRBJ1-1; no definite D call. Trimming took off 5 bases at V and 0 bases at J, with 10 bases between the two ends. The CDR3 consists of 14 residues. Per the germline V gene, CDR1 is PRHDT and CDR2 is FYEKMQ (reference sequence). The CDR3 is CASSQILMNTEAFF. The CDR3 DNA sequence: TGTGCCAGCAGCCAGATACTAATGAACACTGAAGCTTTCTTT.

This clone was observed once. The chain joins TRBV6-1 to TRBJ1-1, with D tentatively TRBD1 (5 bases). Per the germline V gene, CDR1 is MNHNS and CDR2 is SASEGT. Trimming removed 2 bases at V and 5 bases at J, with 12 bases between. CDR3 length: 14 amino acids. The CDR3 loop reads CASSERGITTEAFF. CDR3 bases: TGTGCCAGCAGTGAACGGGGGATAACGACTGAAGCTTTCTTT.

The V call is TRBV10-3, the J call TRBJ2-2; 9 positions agree with TRBD2. The CDR3 runs to 14 residues. Germline lookup yields CDR1 ENHRY and CDR2 SYGVKD. V lost 10 bases to trimming and J lost 8 bases; unmatched junction nucleotides: 11. CDR3 in DNA: TGTGCCACCTCGACAGCGGGAGGAAAAGGGGAGCTGTTTTTT. It yields the protein CATSTAGGKGELFF.

This sequence joins TRBV5-1 and TRBJ1-1; a possible D gene is TRBD1 (5 bases). The CDR3 is 15 amino acids. The ends were cut back, 3 bases at V and 1 base at J, with 13 bases in the middle. Germline V lookup: CDR1 SGHRS, CDR2 YFSETQ. The CDR3 loop reads CASSSSGGGNTEAFF. Written as DNA, the CDR3 is TGCGCCAGCAGCTCCTCGGGGGGAGGGAACACTGAAGCTTTCTTT.

The genes are TRBV5-5 and TRBJ1-1; TRBD1 agrees at 8 bases. This CDR3 contains 14 residues. Per germline, CDR1 SGHKS and CDR2 YYEKEE (reference sequence). The ends lost 6 bases at V and 4 bases at J; junction bases unmatched: 8. The CDR3 coding sequence is TGTGCCAGCAACCCCCAACAGGGGGGCACTGAAGCTTTCTTT. Residues: CASNPQQGGTEAFF.

The chain has TRBV18 and TRBJ1-1; D is unresolved. The germline V gene has CDR1 KGHSH and CDR2 LQKENI. Trimming cost V 5 bases and J 4 bases, with 8 bases left between them. The CDR3 is 12 amino acids. The CDR3 DNA follows: TGTGCCAGCTCAGAACAGTCCACTGAAGCTTTCTTT. This codes for CASSEQSTEAFF.

This chain links TRBV27 with TRBJ1-1, with TRBD1 matching 8 bases. Germline V gene data show CDR1 as MNHEY and CDR2 as SMNVEV (reference sequence). V trimming: 5 bases; J trimming: 3 bases; junction bases outside the gene matches: 8. This CDR3 is built from 15 residues. CDR3 residues: CASSPGQVMDTEAFF. In DNA form, the CDR3 reads TGTGCCAGCAGTCCGGGACAGGTCATGGACACTGAAGCTTTCTTT.

This chain links TRBV6-6 with TRBJ2-5, with a possible D match to TRBD2 (6 bases). Trimming shortened V by 5 bases and J by 1 base, and 14 bases separated the two germline ends. From germline, CDR1 is MNHNY and CDR2 SVGAGI (reference sequence). The CDR3 has 15 amino acids. The CDR3 loop reads CASSRLGGLQETQYF. Written as DNA, the CDR3 is TGTGCCAGCAGTCGACTCGGGGGACTCCAAGAGACCCAGTACTTC.